Following are 6 T cell receptor beta chains from one sample sequenced in a study of sequential checkpoint blockade in melanoma. Treatment indicated: randomized to nivolumab then ipilimumab (arm A) or the reverse (arm B). Repertoires were generated with immunoSEQ multiplex PCR, while TCRdb's copy carries only in-frame clones and drops some. The sample includes 12,000 or so clones, 82% of them seen just once. This sample comprised CD8+ T cells sorted from blood (inferred from file names), obtained from a patient given nivolumab and ipilimumab in sequence. These receptors were obtained from a human donor with melanoma.

The genes are TRBV19 and TRBJ1-5; D gene uncertain. Germline CDR1 is LNHDA and CDR2 is SQIVND (reference sequence). V lost 6 bases and J 2 bases, leaving 8 bases between the germline ends. The CDR3 consists of 13 residues. The CDR3 sequence: CASSIGGNQPQHF. CDR3 DNA sequence: TGTGCCAGTAGCATCGGGGGCAATCAGCCCCAGCATTTT.

This chain links TRBV6-6 with TRBJ2-6; TRBD1 agrees at 8 bases. V gave up 8 bases and J gave up 0 bases; unmatched junction bases: 0. The germline V gene encodes CDR1 MNHNY and CDR2 SVGAGI (reference sequence). The CDR3 runs 14 residues. In DNA form, the CDR3 reads TGTGCCAGCGGACAGGGCTCTGGGGCCAACGTCCTGACTTTC. Translating it yields CASGQGSGANVLTF.

CDR3 sequence reads: CASRSTGQGNYGYTF. In nucleotides, the CDR3 is TGTGCCAGCAGATCGACTGGACAGGGCAACTATGGCTACACCTTC. The chain joins TRBV6-5 to TRBJ1-2; TRBD1 agrees at 8 bases. This CDR3 has 15 amino acids. With 6 bases clipped from V and 2 bases from J, the junction kept 8 bases outside the gene matches. Germline-derived CDR1 and CDR2 are MNHEY and SVGAGI.

This sequence joins TRBV27 and TRBJ1-1; D might be TRBD1 (6 bases). From germline, CDR1 is MNHEY and CDR2 SMNVEV (reference sequence). Trimming removed 7 bases from V and 10 bases from J, with 13 bases in between. This CDR3 has 11 amino acids. This CDR3 reads CASKAGEGAFF. DNA of the CDR3: TGTGCCAGCAAAGCAGGGGAGGGAGCTTTCTTT.

This clone occurred a few times. This rearrangement joins TRBV5-1 to TRBJ2-4; 7 nucleotides agree with TRBD2. The CDR3 sequence is 15 residues long. V lost 4 bases to trimming and J lost 8 bases; unmatched junction nucleotides: 12. Germline CDR1 reads SGHRS; CDR2 reads YFSETQ. The CDR3 here is CASSPPSGDADIQYF. CDR3 DNA sequence: TGCGCCAGCAGCCCACCGAGCGGGGACGCGGACATTCAGTACTTC.

This clone was seen once. The rearrangement joins TRBV19 to TRBJ2-2, with TRBD1 identical over 9 bases. The CDR3 length is 15 residues. With V trimmed by 3 bases and J by 6 bases, 5 bases remained unmatched. Germline CDR1 and CDR2: LNHDA and SQIVND (reference sequence). CDR3 coding DNA: TGTGCCAGTAGTATCGGGACAGGGTCCCCCGGGGAGCTGTTTTTT. Translation gives CASSIGTGSPGELFF.